The TCR beta chain described here comes from a study of T cell repertoires in cytomegalovirus infection. Across the study: The study used recently identified HLA-C-restricted and well-studied HLA-B-restricted CMV epitopes.

CDR1 and CDR2 (germline): LGHNA, YSLEER. CDR3 length equals 15 residues. Trimming cost V 0 bases and J 1 base, with 9 bases left between them. On this clonotype itself: Its matching antigen is unknown.

TCRdb reprocessed the reads via MiXCR and lists one record per CDR3 protein. The sample lists 800,000 to 950,000 distinct CDR3 sequences, approximately 29% occurring once. The clonotype originates from a human donor in good health (CMV status not recorded). Some clones in this sample may be carry-over from other donors' samples. V usage is TRBV4-3 and J usage is TRBJ1-1; no firm D call. The starting material was cultured CD8+ T cells from PBMCs, obtained from culture after CMV antigen stimulation. The CDR3 DNA is TGCGCCAGCAGCCAAGATGAGGGCAGGAACACTGAAGCTTTCTTT. Its protein is CASSQDEGRNTEAFF.